These 24 T cell receptor beta chains were all obtained from the same sample, sequenced in a study of blood T cell repertoires in COVID-19 (dated by TCRdb to 2018 to 2020). Receptors were amplified or captured by the immunoSEQ multiplex PCR assay. Not all clones reach the TCRdb copy of this immuneACCESS table, which keeps in-frame sequences only. Checked studies attribute under half of the gap to unresolved V genes and leave the rest unexplained. The sample records about 190,000 clones, roughly four fifths of which are singletons. The ten top clones hold about 6.5% of the sample. The material sequenced was peripheral blood. The receptors stem from a woman aged 40 to 49 with acute or convalescent COVID-19.

CDR3 sequence: CASSIPGLLNEQFF. The CDR3 DNA reads TGTGCCAGCAGTATACCGGGACTACTGAATGAGCAGTTCTTC. The rearrangement joins TRBV28 to TRBJ2-1; 7 bases are a match to TRBD2. The V gene end was trimmed by 5 bases and the J gene end by 7 bases; junction bases not matched to a gene: 8. In germline, CDR1 is MDHEN, CDR2 SYDVKM. The CDR3 contains 14 residues.

V is TRBV7-2 and J is TRBJ2-3, with D unclear. Germline V gene data show CDR1 as SGHTA and CDR2 as FQGNSA. Trimming took off 2 bases at V and 0 bases at J, with 12 bases between the two ends. The CDR3 extends over 16 amino acids. The CDR3 reads CASSLRSATSTDTQYF. The DNA for the CDR3 is TGTGCCAGCAGCTTACGGTCAGCGACTAGCACAGATACGCAGTATTTT.

The rearrangement uses TRBV7-8 and TRBJ1-2; D is perhaps TRBD1 (5 bases). Trimming pared 5 bases from V and 3 bases from J, leaving 7 bases between. This CDR3 comprises 12 residues. Germline V gene sequence: CDR1 SGHVS, CDR2 FQNEAQ. CDR3 DNA sequence: TGTGCCAGCAGCCAGACAGACTATGGCTACACCTTC. It specifies CASSQTDYGYTF.

The chain recombines TRBV6-1 with TRBJ1-2; D gene unclear. Trimming cost V 0 bases and J 2 bases, with 10 bases left between them. The germline gives CDR1 MNHNS, CDR2 SASEGT. The length of the CDR3 is 15 residues. The DNA for the CDR3 is TGTGCCAGCAGTGAAGCACTAGTCCAAAACTATGGCTACACCTTC. Its translation is CASSEALVQNYGYTF.

This chain joins TRBV19 and TRBJ1-6; 9 bases are shared with TRBD1. The CDR3 spans 14 residues. The V and J ends lost 6 bases and 10 bases, in that order; junction bases with no gene match: 7. In germline, CDR1 is LNHDA, CDR2 SQIVND (reference sequence). The CDR3 is CASSLGQGQSPLHF. CDR3 coding DNA: TGTGCCAGTAGCCTGGGACAGGGCCAATCACCCCTCCACTTT.

The chain couples TRBV19 to TRBJ1-6; D unclear. CDR3 length equals 12 residues. Trimming stripped 4 bases from V and 7 bases from J, with 5 bases between. The germline V gene has CDR1 LNHDA and CDR2 SQIVND (reference sequence). The CDR3 sequence is CASSTSNSPLHF. The CDR3 region has the DNA TGTGCCAGTAGTACTAGCAATTCACCCCTCCACTTT. Looking up the rest from reference TRBV19 and TRBJ1-6 gives the full variable domain: DGGITQSPKYLFRKEGQNVTLSCEQNLNHDAMYWYRQDPGQGLRLIYYSQIVNDFQKGDIAEGYSVSREKKESFPLTVTSAQKNPTAFYLCASSTSNSPLHFGNGTRLTVT.

The sample holds a few counts of this clone. This sequence joins TRBV19 and TRBJ1-5; TRBD1 might be the D (5 bases). With 9 bases removed from V and 4 bases from J, the gap between germline ends came to 19 bases. This CDR3 is built from 15 residues. Germline CDR1 LNHDA, CDR2 SQIVND (reference sequence). The CDR3 loop is CASGGGSLSNQPQHF. Here the CDR3 DNA reads TGTGCCAGCGGGGGGGGGTCCCTTTCTAATCAGCCCCAGCATTTT.

This chain links TRBV7-9 with TRBJ2-1; 8 bases align to TRBD2. This CDR3 is built from 14 residues. The V gene's germline CDR1 is SEHNR and CDR2 FQNEAQ (reference sequence). The trim removed 11 bases at V and 8 bases at J, leaving 14 bases unmatched. Written as DNA, the CDR3 is TGTGCCGACTCTGGGCGGGGGGATGTGGATGAGCAGTTCTTC. Translated, it gives CADSGRGDVDEQFF.

This sequence joins TRBV9 and TRBJ2-2, with D tentatively TRBD1 (5 bases). Germline CDR1 reads SGDLS; CDR2 reads YYNGEE. The length of the CDR3 is 14 residues. Trimming removed 3 bases at V and 8 bases at J, with 14 bases between. CDR3 coding DNA: TGTGCCAGCAGCGCCGAGACAGTATCGGGGGAGCTGTTTTTT. This gives the protein CASSAETVSGELFF.

The chain couples TRBV7-9 to TRBJ2-1; 12 bases line up with TRBD1. The germline gives CDR1 SEHNR, CDR2 FQNEAQ (reference sequence). The CDR3 is made up of 14 amino acids. V lost 4 bases and J lost 8; bases outside the gene matches: 3. CDR3 coding DNA: TGTGCCAGCAGCTCCGGGACAGGGGGCCATGAGCAGTTCTTC. This codes for CASSSGTGGHEQFF.

This sequence joins TRBV9 and TRBJ2-7, with D possibly being TRBD2 (6 bases). The V gene's germline CDR1 is SGDLS and CDR2 YYNGEE. V shed 3 bases and J shed 7 bases, with 11 bases lying between them. The CDR3 sequence is 12 residues long. CDR3 in DNA: TGTGCCAGCAGCGGCGAAGGGAGGGAGCAGTACTTC. Residues: CASSGEGREQYF.

This chain connects TRBV10-2 to TRBJ1-1, with D perhaps matching TRBD1 (5 bases). With 3 bases removed from V and 0 bases from J, the gap between germline ends came to 8 bases. This CDR3 is 14 amino acids long. The germline V gene encodes CDR1 WSHSY and CDR2 SAAADI. This CDR3 is CASSEDSMNTEAFF. CDR3 DNA sequence: TGCGCCAGCAGTGAAGACAGCATGAACACTGAAGCTTTCTTT.

This chain uses TRBV3-1 (or the pseudogene TRBV3-2) with TRBJ2-6; D not certain. The V gene's germline CDR1 is LGHDT and CDR2 YNNKEL (reference sequence). The V and J ends lost 1 base and 4 bases respectively, with 5 bases between them. This CDR3 is 14 amino acids long. CDR3 bases: TGTGCCAGCAGCCAAGTTCCGGGGGCCAACGTCCTGACTTTC. As protein: CASSQVPGANVLTF.

This sequence joins TRBV14 and TRBJ2-7, with a possible D match to TRBD2 (5 bases). V lost 3 bases, J lost 7 bases, and 16 bases lay in between. This CDR3 region has 14 residues. Per germline, CDR1 SGHDN and CDR2 FVKESK. CDR3 nucleotide sequence: TGTGCCAGCAGCCAGGTCAGCGGTTGGGTTGAGCAGTACTTC. Its translation is CASSQVSGWVEQYF.

As for this clone: Since no conserved phenylalanine or tryptophan closes the CDR3, a read error is the likely cause. Because the CDR3's place on the DNA is in doubt, the DNA is left out and the CDR3 is given as listed by TCRdb. J is TRBJ1-2 and V is TRBV7-9. The CDR3 length is 12 residues, termini included. CDR1 and CDR2 (germline): SEHNR, FQNEAQ (reference sequence). CDR3 sequence: CASSLDLTELRI.

V is TRBV10-3 and J is TRBJ2-7; maybe TRBD1 (5 bases). CDR1 ENHRY and CDR2 SYGVKD come from the germline V gene. V was trimmed by 8 bases and J by 3 bases, leaving 20 bases between them. The CDR3 is 15 residues long. CDR3 DNA sequence: TGTGCCATCGGGATGTTAGGGCAGGGCAGCTACGAGCAGTACTTC. This encodes CAIGMLGQGSYEQYF.

This chain joins TRBV30 and TRBJ1-2; D perhaps matches TRBD1 (6 bases). The germline V and J ends were trimmed by 7 bases and 7 bases, with 19 bases remaining between them. Germline lookup yields CDR1 GTSNPN and CDR2 SVGIG (reference sequence). The CDR3 spans 13 residues. CDR3 protein: CASSRGGGGGYTF. In nucleotides, the CDR3 is TGTGCCTCCTCCCGTGGGGGGGGCGGTGGCTACACCTTC. The full variable domain, its missing parts supplied by reference TRBV30 and TRBJ1-2, is SQTIHQWPATLVQPVGSPLSLECTVEGTSNPNLYWYRQAAGRGLQLLFYSVGIGQISSEVPQNLSASRPQDRQFILSSKKLLLSDSGFYLCASSRGGGGGYTFGSGTRLTVV.

The chain recombines TRBV24-1 with TRBJ2-3; D is unresolved. Between the trimmed V and J ends, which lost 12 bases and 0 bases, there was a span of 12 bases. CDR3 size: 13 residues. CDR1 is KGHDR, CDR2 SFDVKD, per germline. The CDR3 DNA reads as TGTGCCGTTACAGATCCGAGCACAGATACGCAGTATTTT. Encoded protein: CAVTDPSTDTQYF.

V usage is TRBV11-1 and J usage is TRBJ2-1; D might be TRBD2 (6 bases). The germline V gene has CDR1 SGHAT and CDR2 FQDESV (reference sequence). There are 14 residues in the CDR3. V was pared by 2 bases and J by 5 bases, with 10 bases between. CDR3 region: CASSLPGEDNEQFF. DNA of the CDR3: TGTGCCAGCAGCTTACCCGGGGAGGACAATGAGCAGTTCTTC.

J is TRBJ2-7 and V is TRBV19; 10 nucleotides line up with TRBD2. The CDR3 loop spans 15 amino acids. Unmatched junction bases numbered 8, after V lost 6 bases and J lost 3 bases. CDR1 and CDR2 (germline): LNHDA, SQIVND (reference sequence). The CDR3 protein is CASSDQLAGFYEQYF. For the CDR3, the DNA is TGTGCCAGTAGCGACCAACTAGCGGGGTTCTACGAGCAGTACTTC.

CDR3 nucleotides: TGCGCCAGCAGCCTGGTTTTGAGGACAGATACGCAGTATTTT. Its protein product is CASSLVLRTDTQYF. V gene TRBV4-1 combines with J gene TRBJ2-3; no clear D. The CDR3 contains 14 residues. Germline V gene data show CDR1 as MGHRA and CDR2 as YSYEKL. Trimming removed 4 bases at V and 3 bases at J, with 11 bases between.

V is TRBV19 and J is TRBJ1-1, with TRBD1 as a possible D gene (5 bases). CDR1 and CDR2 (germline): LNHDA, SQIVND (reference sequence). The V and J ends lost 3 bases and 4 bases respectively, with 15 bases between them. This CDR3 contains 15 residues. Here the CDR3 DNA reads TGTGCCAGTAGTATGGGAAAGGGGATGGGCACTGAAGCTTTCTTT. Protein: CASSMGKGMGTEAFF.

The gene calls are TRBV29-1 and TRBJ2-1; no definite D call. The CDR3 is 12 amino acids. Germline values: CDR1 SQVTM, CDR2 ANQGSEA. V lost 2 bases to trimming and J lost 7 bases, with 9 bases between them. CDR3 residues: CSVEPQSNEQFF. CDR3 nucleotide sequence: TGCAGCGTTGAACCACAGTCTAATGAGCAGTTCTTC.

The chain is built from TRBV7-8 and TRBJ1-1; possible D gene TRBD1, 5 bases. V lost 4 bases and J lost 8, with 20 bases in between. The CDR3 runs 15 residues. The germline gives CDR1 SGHVS, CDR2 FQNEAQ. CDR3 coding DNA: TGTGCCAGCAGCTCACATGCGGGGGGGGTCGGAGAAGCTTTCTTT. It translates to CASSSHAGGVGEAFF. Looking up the rest from reference TRBV7-8 and TRBJ1-1 gives the full variable domain: GAGVSQSPRYKVAKRGQDVALRCDPISGHVSLFWYQQALGQGPEFLTYFQNEAQLDKSGLPSDRFFAERPEGSVSTLKIQRTQQEDSAVYLCASSSHAGGVGEAFFGQGTRLTVV.